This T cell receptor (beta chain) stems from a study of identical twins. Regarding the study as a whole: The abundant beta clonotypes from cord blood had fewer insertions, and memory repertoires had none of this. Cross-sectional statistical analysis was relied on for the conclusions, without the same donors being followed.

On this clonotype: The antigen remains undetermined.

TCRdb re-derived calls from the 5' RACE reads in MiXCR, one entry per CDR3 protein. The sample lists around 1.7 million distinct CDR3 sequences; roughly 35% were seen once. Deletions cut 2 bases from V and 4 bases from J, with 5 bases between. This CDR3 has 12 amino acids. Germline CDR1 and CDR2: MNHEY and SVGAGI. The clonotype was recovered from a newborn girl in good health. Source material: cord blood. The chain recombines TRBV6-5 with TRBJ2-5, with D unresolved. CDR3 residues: CASSYAPETQYF. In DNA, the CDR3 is TGTGCCAGCAGTTACGCCCCAGAGACCCAGTACTTC.